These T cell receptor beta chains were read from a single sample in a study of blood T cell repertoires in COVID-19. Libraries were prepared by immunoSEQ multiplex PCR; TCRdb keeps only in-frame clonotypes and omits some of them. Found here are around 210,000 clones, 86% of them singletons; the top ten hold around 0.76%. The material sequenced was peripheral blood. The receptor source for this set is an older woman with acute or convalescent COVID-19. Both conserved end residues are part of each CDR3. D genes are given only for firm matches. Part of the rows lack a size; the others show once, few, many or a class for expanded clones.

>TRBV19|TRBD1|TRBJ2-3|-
CASSSGTGAIDTQYF
TGTGCCAGTAGTTCCGGGACAGGGGCCATAGATACGCAGTATTTT
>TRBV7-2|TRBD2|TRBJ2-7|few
CASRPSSGRVGEQYF
TGTGCCAGCCGACCCTCTAGCGGGAGGGTAGGCGAGCAGTACTTC
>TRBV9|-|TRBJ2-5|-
CASSASGVSGETQYF
TGTGCCAGCAGCGCTTCAGGGGTGTCGGGGGAGACCCAGTACTTC
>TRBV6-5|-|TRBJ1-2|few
CASSFAGSYGYTF
TGTGCCAGCAGTTTTGCAGGATCCTATGGCTACACCTTC
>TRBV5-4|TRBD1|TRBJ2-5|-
CASSSGTGEWETQYF
TGTGCCAGCAGTTCCGGGACAGGGGAGTGGGAGACCCAGTACTTC
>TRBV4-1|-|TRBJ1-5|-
CASSQVSSSNQPQHF
TGCGCCAGCAGCCAAGTTTCGAGTAGCAATCAGCCCCAGCATTTT
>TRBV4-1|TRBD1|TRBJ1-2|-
CASSQGGALTGVGGYTF
TGCGCCAGCAGCCAAGGAGGGGCCCTGACAGGGGTAGGCGGCTACACCTTC
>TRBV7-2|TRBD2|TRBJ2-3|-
CASSSILRREVLNTQYF
TGTGCCAGCAGCTCAATCCTCCGTCGGGAGGTCCTAAATACGCAGTATTTT
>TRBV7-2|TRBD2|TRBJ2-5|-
CASSLRSRLAGTETQYF
TGTGCCAGCAGCTTAAGATCCCGGCTAGCGGGAACAGAGACCCAGTACTTC
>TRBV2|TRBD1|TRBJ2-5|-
CASSLQGTETQYF
TGTGCCAGCAGTCTACAGGGGACAGAGACCCAGTACTTC
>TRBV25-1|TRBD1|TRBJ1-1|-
CASSEPQGTEAFF
TGTGCCAGCAGTGAACCACAGGGGACTGAAGCTTTCTTT
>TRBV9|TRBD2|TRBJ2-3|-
CASSVGAGGADTQYF
TGTGCCAGCAGCGTAGGAGCGGGAGGAGCAGATACGCAGTATTTT
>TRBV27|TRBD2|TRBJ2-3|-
CASSLSLGTSLTDTQYF
TGTGCCAGCAGTTTATCGTTGGGGACTAGCCTCACAGATACGCAGTATTTT
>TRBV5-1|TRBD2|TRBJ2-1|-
CASSLYGGIYNEQFF
TGCGCCAGCAGCTTGTACGGGGGGATATACAATGAGCAGTTCTTC
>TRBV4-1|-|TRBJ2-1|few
CASSRQAGDNEQFF
TGCGCCAGCAGCCGACAGGCCGGAGACAATGAGCAGTTCTTC
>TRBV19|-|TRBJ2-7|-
CASSDAGPSYEQYF
TGTGCCAGTAGTGATGCAGGTCCCTCCTACGAGCAGTACTTC
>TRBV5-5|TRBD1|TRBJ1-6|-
CASSFRWTGAVSPLHF
TGTGCCAGCAGCTTTAGATGGACAGGGGCCGTCTCACCCCTCCACTTT
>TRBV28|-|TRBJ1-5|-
CASSPTGSKAQPQHF
TGTGCCAGCAGTCCTACAGGGAGTAAGGCTCAGCCCCAGCATTTT
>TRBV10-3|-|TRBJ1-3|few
CAISDGVTGNTIYF
TGTGCCATCAGTGACGGAGTCACCGGAAACACCATATATTTT
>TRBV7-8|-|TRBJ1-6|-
CASSLVRRSDSPLHF
TGTGCCAGCAGCTTAGTCCGACGGAGTGATTCACCCCTCCACTTT
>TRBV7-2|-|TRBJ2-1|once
CASSLGTNLMQFF
TGTGCCAGCAGCTTAGGGACAAATCTGATGCAGTTCTTC
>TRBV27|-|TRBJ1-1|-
CASSVGVGNTEAFF
TGTGCCAGCAGTGTCGGGGTGGGGAACACTGAAGCTTTCTTT
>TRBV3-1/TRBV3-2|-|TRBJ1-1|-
CASSQGSGEAFF
TGTGCCAGCAGCCAAGGGTCAGGTGAAGCTTTCTTT
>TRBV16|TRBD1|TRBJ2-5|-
CASSRGQGQTQYF
TGTGCCAGCAGTCGGGGACAGGGCCAGACCCAGTACTTC
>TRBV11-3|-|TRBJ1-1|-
CASSFSVNTEAFF
TGTGCCAGCAGCTTCTCAGTGAACACTGAAGCTTTCTTT
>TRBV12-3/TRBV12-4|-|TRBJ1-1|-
CASTQREGTEAFF
TGTGCCAGCACCCAACGGGAGGGCACTGAAGCTTTCTTT
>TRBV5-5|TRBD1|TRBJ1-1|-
CASSSTGGSEAFF
TGTGCCAGCAGCTCTACAGGGGGCTCTGAAGCTTTCTTT
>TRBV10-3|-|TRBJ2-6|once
CAISEITGEAGANVLTF
TGTGCCATCAGTGAAATTACAGGGGAGGCCGGGGCCAACGTCCTGACTTTC
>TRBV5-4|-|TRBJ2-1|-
CASSTDTTNEQFF
TGTGCCAGCAGCACAGACACGACGAATGAGCAGTTCTTC
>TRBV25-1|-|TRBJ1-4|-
CASSDPSSAGEKLFF
TGTGCCAGCAGTGATCCCTCTTCTGCGGGTGAAAAACTGTTTTTT
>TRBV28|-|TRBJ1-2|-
CASSLAGVVYGYTF
TGTGCCAGCAGTTTAGCAGGGGTTGTTTATGGCTACACCTTC
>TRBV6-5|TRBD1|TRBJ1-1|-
CASLFTARDRGEAFF
TGTGCCAGCCTTTTTACCGCCCGGGACAGGGGAGAAGCTTTCTTT
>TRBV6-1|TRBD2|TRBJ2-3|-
CASSERSWTSGGVGSTDTQYF
TGTGCCAGCAGTGAAAGGAGCTGGACTAGCGGGGGTGTGGGTAGCACAGATACGCAGTATTTT
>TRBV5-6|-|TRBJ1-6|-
CASSSTAYNSPLHF
TGTGCCAGCAGCTCGACAGCCTATAATTCACCCCTCCACTTT
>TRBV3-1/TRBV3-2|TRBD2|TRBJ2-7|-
CASSQDPRLAGGSHEQYF
TGTGCCAGCAGCCAAGACCCCCGACTAGCGGGAGGCAGTCACGAGCAGTACTTC
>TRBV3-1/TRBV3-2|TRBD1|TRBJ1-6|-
CASSLRDRSSPLHF
TGTGCCAGCAGCCTCCGGGACAGGTCTTCACCCCTCCACTTT
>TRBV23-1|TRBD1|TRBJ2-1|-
CAPQGQFYNEQFF
TGCGCCCCACAGGGACAGTTCTACAATGAGCAGTTCTTC
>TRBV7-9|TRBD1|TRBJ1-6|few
CASSPYTGTGDSPLHF
TGTGCCAGCAGCCCATATACCGGGACAGGGGACTCACCCCTCCACTTT
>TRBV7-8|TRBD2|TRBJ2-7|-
CASSPMSGIRYEQYF
TGTGCCAGCAGCCCGATGAGCGGGATAAGGTACGAGCAGTACTTC
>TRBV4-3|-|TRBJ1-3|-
CASSREVSSGNTIYF
TGCGCCAGCAGCCGAGAGGTGAGCTCTGGAAACACCATATATTTT
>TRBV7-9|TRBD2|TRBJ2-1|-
CASSLGLAGNNEQFF
TGTGCCAGCAGCTTGGGACTAGCGGGAAACAATGAGCAGTTCTTC
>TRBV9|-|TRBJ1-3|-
CASSVGQGNTIYF
TGTGCCAGCAGCGTAGGGCAGGGAAACACCATATATTTT
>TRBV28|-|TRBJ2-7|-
CASRDSFLSSYEQYF
TGTGCCAGCAGGGACAGTTTCCTAAGCTCCTACGAGCAGTACTTC
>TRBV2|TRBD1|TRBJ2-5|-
CASSEEGQGIETQYF
TGTGCCAGCAGTGAAGAGGGACAGGGGATAGAGACCCAGTACTTC
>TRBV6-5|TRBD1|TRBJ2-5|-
CASNDRGRETQYF
TGTGCCAGCAACGACAGGGGGCGTGAGACCCAGTACTTC
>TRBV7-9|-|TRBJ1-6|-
CASSLPGGNNSPLHF
TGTGCCAGCAGCCTCCCGGGGGGGAATAATTCACCCCTCCACTTT
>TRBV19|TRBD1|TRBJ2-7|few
CASRGTGQVSYEQYF
TGTGCCAGTAGGGGGACAGGGCAGGTGTCCTACGAGCAGTACTTC
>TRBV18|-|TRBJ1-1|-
CASSPRAQNTEAFF
TGTGCCAGCTCACCACGGGCGCAGAACACTGAAGCTTTCTTT
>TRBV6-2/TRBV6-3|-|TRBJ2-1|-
CASSSPVPTLFF
TGTGCCAGCAGTTCACCGGTCCCAACGCTGTTCTTC
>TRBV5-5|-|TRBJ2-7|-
CASSLGGGTGTRYEQYF
TGTGCCAGCAGCTTGGGGGGGGGCACAGGGACGAGGTACGAGCAGTACTTC
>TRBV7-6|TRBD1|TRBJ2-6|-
CASSAGQGATSGANVLTF
TGTGCCAGCAGCGCCGGACAGGGGGCTACGTCTGGGGCCAACGTCCTGACTTTC